This T cell receptor (beta chain) is from a study of shared clonotypes between healthy human individuals. Study results and caveats: Clonotype sharing among donors was expected to depend on sequencing depth.

The assay ran at deep level. Original processing notes: ImmunoSEQ junction-only sequences lacked quality scores, so their filtering differed. Some clones are missing from TCRdb's copy, which holds only in-frame ones; the method was immunoSEQ multiplex PCR. Clone size and the V and J calls come from that table; the DNA yielded D and trimming. This table has about 2.1 million clones, 90% to 95% appearing once. Selected positively for CCR7 and CD45RO-negative, naive CD8 cells excluded terminally differentiated effector memory CD45RA+ cells. Trimming removed 7 bases from V and 2 bases from J, with 12 bases in between. The CDR3 sequence is 13 residues long. Germline V gives CDR1 SQVTM, CDR2 ANQGSEA. About this clone itself: Its antigen is as yet unknown.

The V gene is TRBV29-1, the J gene TRBJ2-1; maybe TRBD1 (6 bases). This clonotype was obtained from a man between 18 and 29 years old in good health. Some clones in this sample may be carry-over from other donors' samples. Sequenced input: naive CD8+ T cells from PBMCs. CDR3: CSAPYRAYNEQFF. In DNA, the CDR3 is TGCAGCGCACCCTACAGGGCCTACAATGAGCAGTTCTTC.